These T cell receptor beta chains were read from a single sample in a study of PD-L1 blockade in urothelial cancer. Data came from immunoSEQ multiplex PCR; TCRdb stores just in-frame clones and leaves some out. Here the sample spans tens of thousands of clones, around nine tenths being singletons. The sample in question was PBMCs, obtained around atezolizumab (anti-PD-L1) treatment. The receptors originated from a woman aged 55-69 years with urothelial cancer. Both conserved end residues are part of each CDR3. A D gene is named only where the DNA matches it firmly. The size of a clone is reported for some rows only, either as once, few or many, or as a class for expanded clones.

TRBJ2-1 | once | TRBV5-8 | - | TGTGCCAGCAGCCCGGGGGGACACAGTGAGCAGTTCTTC | CASSPGGHSEQFF
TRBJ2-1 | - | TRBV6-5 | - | TGTGCCAGCAGTTACTCTCGGACAGCCCACGTTGAGCAGTTCTTC | CASSYSRTAHVEQFF
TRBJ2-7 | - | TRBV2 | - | TGTGCCAGCAGTGGGGGAACTACGACGGGAGCTGAATTTGACGAGCAGTACTTC | CASSGGTTTGAEFDEQYF
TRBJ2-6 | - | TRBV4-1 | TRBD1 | TGCGCCAGCAGCCAGGATGGACAGGGGGCATCTGGGGCCAACGTCCTGACTTTC | CASSQDGQGASGANVLTF
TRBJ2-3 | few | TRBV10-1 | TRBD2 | TGCGCCAGCAGTGAGACGGCGGGAGGGAGCACAGATACGCAGTATTTT | CASSETAGGSTDTQYF
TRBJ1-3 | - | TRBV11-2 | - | TGTGCCAGCAGCCTCGGCTCTGGAAACACCATATATTTT | CASSLGSGNTIYF
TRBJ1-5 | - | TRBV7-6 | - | TGTGCCAGCAGCGCTAGAGGGGGTGGGAGCAATCAGCCCCAGCATTTT | CASSARGGGSNQPQHF
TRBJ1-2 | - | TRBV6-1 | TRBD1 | TGTGCCAGCAGCCTCTCTCGACAGGGGAATGGCTACACCTTC | CASSLSRQGNGYTF
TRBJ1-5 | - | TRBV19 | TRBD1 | TGTGCCAGTAGTATAGTGACCGGGACAGGGGATCAGCCCCAGCATTTT | CASSIVTGTGDQPQHF
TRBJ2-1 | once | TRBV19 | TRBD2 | TGTGCCAGTAGAGTAGCGGGGGGGGACAATGAGCAGTTCTTC | CASRVAGGDNEQFF
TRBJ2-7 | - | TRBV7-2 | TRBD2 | TGTGCCAGCAGCTCCGTTACTAGCGGGGACGAGCAGTACTTC | CASSSVTSGDEQYF
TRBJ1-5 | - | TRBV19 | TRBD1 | TGTGCCAACAGGTCTTATAGAAGGACAGGGCTTAGCAATCAGCCCCAGCATTTT | CANRSYRRTGLSNQPQHF
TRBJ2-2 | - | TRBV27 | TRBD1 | TGTGCCAGCAGTTCCCAAATTCGACAGGGTTGGAACACCGGGGAGCTGTTTTTT | CASSSQIRQGWNTGELFF
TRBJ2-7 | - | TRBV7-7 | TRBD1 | TGTGCCAGCAGCCACGGACAGGGCTTTGACGAGCAGTACTTC | CASSHGQGFDEQYF
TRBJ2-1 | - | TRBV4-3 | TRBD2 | TGCGCCAGCAGCCAAGCCCCCCCGGCTAGCGGGAGTCAGGGGAATGAGCAGTTCTTC | CASSQAPPASGSQGNEQFF
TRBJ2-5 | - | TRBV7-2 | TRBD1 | TGTGCCAGCAGCTCGGTGGACAGGGGGGAAGAGACCCAGTACTTC | CASSSVDRGEETQYF
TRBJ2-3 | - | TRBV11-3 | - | TGTGCCAGCAGCTTAGGGCTAGCACCCCTAGGCTCTGATACGCAGTATTTT | CASSLGLAPLGSDTQYF
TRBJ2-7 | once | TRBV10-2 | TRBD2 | TGCGCCACCAAGGGACTAGGGATTACCTACGAGCAGTACTTC | CATKGLGITYEQYF
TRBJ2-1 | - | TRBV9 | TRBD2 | TGTGCCAGCAGCCCAGAAGGACTAGCGGGCGATGAGCAGTTCTTC | CASSPEGLAGDEQFF
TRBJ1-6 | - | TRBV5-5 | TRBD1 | TGTGCCAGCAGCTGGGGACAGCCGAAGCTTCTTTCACCCCTCCACTTT | CASSWGQPKLLSPLHF
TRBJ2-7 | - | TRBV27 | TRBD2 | TGTGCCAGCAGTTTGTCACTTGGAGCGGGAGTCTACGAGCAGTACTTC | CASSLSLGAGVYEQYF
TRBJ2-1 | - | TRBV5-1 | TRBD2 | TGCGCCAGCAGCCCTGGACTAGCGGGGGCCCTGTACAATGAGCAGTTCTTC | CASSPGLAGALYNEQFF
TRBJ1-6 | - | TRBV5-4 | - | TGTGCCAGCAGCTTAGCCCCCGGGACTAGAAATTCACCCCTCCACTTT | CASSLAPGTRNSPLHF
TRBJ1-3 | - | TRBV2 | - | TGTGCCAGCAGTGACGTCAAACACAGCTCTGGAAACACCATATATTTT | CASSDVKHSSGNTIYF
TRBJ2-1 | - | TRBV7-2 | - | TGTGCCAGCAGCTTTGCCGGGGATAGCTCCTACAATGAGCAGTTCTTC | CASSFAGDSSYNEQFF
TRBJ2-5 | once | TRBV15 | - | TGTGCCACCAGCAGAGAAGATAGAACTAGGGAGTACTTC | CATSREDRTREYF
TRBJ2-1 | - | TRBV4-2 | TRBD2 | TGTGCCAGCAGCCAAGAGGTACTAGCGGGAGAGCAGTTCTTC | CASSQEVLAGEQFF
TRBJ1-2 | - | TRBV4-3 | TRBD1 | TGCGCCAGCAGCCAAGATCGCAGGGGGGTAAACTATGGCTACACCTTC | CASSQDRRGVNYGYTF
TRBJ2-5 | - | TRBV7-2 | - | TGTGCCAGCAGCTCCGGTGGGGGGGAGACCCAGTACTTC | CASSSGGGETQYF
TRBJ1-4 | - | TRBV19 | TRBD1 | TGTGCCAGTAGTGCAAAGACAGGGACGGCTAATGAAAAACTGTTTTTT | CASSAKTGTANEKLFF
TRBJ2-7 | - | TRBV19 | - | TGTGCCAGTATGGAGGTTCTGGGGGGCGAGCAGTACTTC | CASMEVLGGEQYF
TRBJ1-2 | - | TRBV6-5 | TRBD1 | TGTGCCAGCAGGACCTCGACAGGGACTAACTATGGCTACACCTTC | CASRTSTGTNYGYTF
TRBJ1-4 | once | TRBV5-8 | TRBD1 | TGTGCCAGCAGCTACAGGGGTCCTAATGAAAAACTGTTTTTT | CASSYRGPNEKLFF
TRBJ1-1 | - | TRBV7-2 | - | TGTGCCAGCAGCTTAACACAGGGTGAAGCTTTCTTT | CASSLTQGEAFF
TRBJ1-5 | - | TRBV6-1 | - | TGTGCCAGCAGTGCACTACAGCCCCAGCATTTT | CASSALQPQHF
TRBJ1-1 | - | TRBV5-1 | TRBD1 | TGCGCCAGCAGCTTGGTTGCGACAGGGACGAACACTGAAGCTTTCTTT | CASSLVATGTNTEAFF
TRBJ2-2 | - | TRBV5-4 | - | TGTGCCAGCAGCTCGGGCCCTCAGGGGGGGAACACCGGGGAGCTGTTTTTT | CASSSGPQGGNTGELFF
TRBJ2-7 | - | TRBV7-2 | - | TGTGCCAGCAGCTCTCTGAGTATCTCGTCGCAGTACTTC | CASSSLSISSQYF
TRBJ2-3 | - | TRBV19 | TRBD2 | TGTGCCAGTAGTTTCCTCGGACTAGCGGGAGTGACAGATACGCAGTATTTT | CASSFLGLAGVTDTQYF
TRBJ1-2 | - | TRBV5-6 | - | TGTGCCAGCAGCTTGGGTAGGTGGGCAGTTTATGGCTACACCTTC | CASSLGRWAVYGYTF
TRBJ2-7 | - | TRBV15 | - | TGTGCCACCAGCAGAGATAGCGGACGCCAGGAGGAGCAGTACTTC | CATSRDSGRQEEQYF
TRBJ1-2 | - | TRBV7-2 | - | TGTGCCAGCAGCCCATCGGGGGGAGCCCTGGGCTACACCTTC | CASSPSGGALGYTF
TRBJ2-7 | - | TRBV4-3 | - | TGCGCCAGCAGCCGGGACATTGTCAACTACGAGCAGTACTTC | CASSRDIVNYEQYF
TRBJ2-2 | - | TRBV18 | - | TGTGCCAGCTTGGGACTTCTGAACACCGGGGAGCTGTTTTTT | CASLGLLNTGELFF